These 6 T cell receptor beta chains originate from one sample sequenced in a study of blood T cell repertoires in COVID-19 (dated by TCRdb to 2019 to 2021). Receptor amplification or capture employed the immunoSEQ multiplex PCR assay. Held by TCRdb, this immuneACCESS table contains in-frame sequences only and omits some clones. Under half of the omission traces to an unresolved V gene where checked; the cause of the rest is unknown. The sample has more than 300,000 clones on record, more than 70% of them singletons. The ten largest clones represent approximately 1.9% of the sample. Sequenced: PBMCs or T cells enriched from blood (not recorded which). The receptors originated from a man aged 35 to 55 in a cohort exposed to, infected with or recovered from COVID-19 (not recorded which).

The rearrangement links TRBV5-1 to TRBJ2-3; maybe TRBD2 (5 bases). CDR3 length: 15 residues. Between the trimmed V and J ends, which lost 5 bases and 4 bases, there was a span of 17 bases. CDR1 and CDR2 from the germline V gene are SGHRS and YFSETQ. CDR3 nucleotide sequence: TGCGCCAGCAGACCGCTAGCTGGGTCTTCAGATACGCAGTATTTT. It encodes CASRPLAGSSDTQYF. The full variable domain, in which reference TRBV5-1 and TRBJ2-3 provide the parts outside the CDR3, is KAGVTQTPRYLIKTRGQQVTLSCSPISGHRSVSWYQQTPGQGLQFLFEYFSETQRNKGNFPGRFSGRQFSNSRSEMNVSTLELGDSALYLCASRPLAGSSDTQYFGPGTRLTVL.

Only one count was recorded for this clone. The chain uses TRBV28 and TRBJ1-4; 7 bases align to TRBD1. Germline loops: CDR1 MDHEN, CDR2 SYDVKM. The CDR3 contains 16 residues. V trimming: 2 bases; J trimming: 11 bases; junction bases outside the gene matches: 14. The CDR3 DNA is TGTGCCAGCAGTTTACGGATAACAGGGGTTCCTCGGAAACTGTTTTTT. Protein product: CASSLRITGVPRKLFF.

CDR3: CASSLDRGSNYGYTF. In nucleotides, the CDR3 is TGTGCCAGCAGCTTAGACCGAGGGTCTAACTATGGCTACACCTTC. The chain recombines TRBV11-2 with TRBJ1-2; D is unresolved. Trimming stripped 0 bases from V and 0 bases from J, with 8 bases between. Germline values: CDR1 SGHAT, CDR2 FQNNGV. The CDR3 loop spans 15 amino acids.

The CDR3 sequence: CASSPEDYTDTQYF. CDR3 nucleotides: TGTGCCAGTAGTCCCGAGGATTACACAGATACGCAGTATTTT. The chain carries TRBV19 and TRBJ2-3; D ambiguous. With 5 bases removed from V and 2 bases from J, the gap between germline ends came to 11 bases. Germline V gene data show CDR1 as LNHDA and CDR2 as SQIVND (reference sequence). The CDR3 sequence is 14 residues long.

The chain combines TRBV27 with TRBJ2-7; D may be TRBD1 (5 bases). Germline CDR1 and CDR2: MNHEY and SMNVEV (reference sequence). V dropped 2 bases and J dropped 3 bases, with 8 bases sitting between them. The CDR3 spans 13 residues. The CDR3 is CASSLRTNYEQYF. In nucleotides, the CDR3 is TGTGCCAGCAGTTTACGGACAAACTACGAGCAGTACTTC.

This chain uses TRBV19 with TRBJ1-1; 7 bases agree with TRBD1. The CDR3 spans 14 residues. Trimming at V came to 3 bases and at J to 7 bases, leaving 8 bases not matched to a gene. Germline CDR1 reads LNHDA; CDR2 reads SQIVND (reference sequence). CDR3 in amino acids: CASSIRDSYHEAFF. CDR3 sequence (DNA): TGTGCCAGTAGTATTCGGGACAGTTATCATGAAGCTTTCTTT.